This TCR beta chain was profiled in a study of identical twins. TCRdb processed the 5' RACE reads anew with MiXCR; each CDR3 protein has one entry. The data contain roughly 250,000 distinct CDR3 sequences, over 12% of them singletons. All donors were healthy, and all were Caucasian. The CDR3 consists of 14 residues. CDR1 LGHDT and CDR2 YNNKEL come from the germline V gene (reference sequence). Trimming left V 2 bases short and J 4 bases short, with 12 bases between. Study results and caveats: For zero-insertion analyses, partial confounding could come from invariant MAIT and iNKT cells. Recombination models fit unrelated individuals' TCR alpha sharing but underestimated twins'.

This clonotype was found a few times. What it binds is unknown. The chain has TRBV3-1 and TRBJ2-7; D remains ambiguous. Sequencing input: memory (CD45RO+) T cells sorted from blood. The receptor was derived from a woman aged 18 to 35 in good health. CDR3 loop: CASSQTSFLYEQYF. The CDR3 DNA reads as TGTGCCAGCAGCCAAACATCATTCCTGTACGAGCAGTACTTC.